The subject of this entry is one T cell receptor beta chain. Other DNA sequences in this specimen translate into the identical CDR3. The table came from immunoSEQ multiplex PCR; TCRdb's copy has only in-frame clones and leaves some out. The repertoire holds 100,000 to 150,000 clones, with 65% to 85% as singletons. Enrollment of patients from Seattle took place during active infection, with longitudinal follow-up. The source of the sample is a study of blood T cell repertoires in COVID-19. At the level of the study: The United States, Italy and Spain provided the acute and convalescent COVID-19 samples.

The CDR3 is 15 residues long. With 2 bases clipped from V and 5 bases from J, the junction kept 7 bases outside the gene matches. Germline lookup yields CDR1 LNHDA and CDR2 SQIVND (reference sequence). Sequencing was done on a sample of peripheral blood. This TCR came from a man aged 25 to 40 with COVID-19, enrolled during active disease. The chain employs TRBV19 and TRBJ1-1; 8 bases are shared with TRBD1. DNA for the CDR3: TGTGCCAGTAGTATAACTGGTACAGGGGGGACTGAAGCTTTCTTT. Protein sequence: CASSITGTGGTEAFF.